The 16 T cell receptor beta chains below all came from one sample that was sequenced in a study of vaccination effects on CD4 cells after COVID-19. These TCRs are of unknown antigen specificity. Antigen-specific CD4+ T cell clonotypes were called by their expansion after viral peptide-pool culture in ViraFEST. Investigators separated out CD4+ T cells once around nine days of culture had passed. Each participant was given two doses of one vaccine (BNT162b2 or mRNA-1273). TCRdb's copy holds only in-frame clones and misses some; the assay was immunoSEQ multiplex PCR. The data hold about 59,000 clones, with just under 80% observed a single time. The source material was CD4+ T cells from PBMCs cultured with HCoV-OC43 spike peptides, sampled after COVID-19 vaccination. The sample's subset: HCoV-OC43 spike overlapping peptide pool stimulation. These receptor sequences come from a human donor who received a COVID-19 vaccine.

This chain links TRBV21-1 with TRBJ2-7. TRBV21-1 is a pseudogene locus. The CDR3 has 14 amino acids. This CDR3 is CASSKGRDDYEQYV. CDR3 DNA sequence: TGTGCCAGCAGCAAAGGACGAGACGACTACGAGCAGTACGTC.

The V gene is TRBV2, the J gene TRBJ2-7; the D is unclear. This CDR3 spans 13 amino acids. CDR1 is SNHLY, CDR2 FYNNEI, per germline. The V end lost 4 bases, the J end lost 7 bases, and 14 bases lay between the germline ends. The CDR3 loop reads CASSVVGGGEQYV. CDR3 sequence (DNA): TGTGCCAGCAGTGTAGTCGGTGGTGGGGAGCAGTACGTC.

The rearrangement links TRBV7-9 to TRBJ1-1; no reliable D call. CDR1 and CDR2 from the germline V gene are SEHNR and FQNEAQ (reference sequence). The ends were cut back, 11 bases at V and 1 base at J, with 11 bases in the middle. CDR3 length: 12 amino acids. In DNA form, the CDR3 reads TGTGCCGCTGGAGGTTCGAACACTGAAGCTTTCTTT. Translating gives CAAGGSNTEAFF. Full variable domain (outside the CDR3, taken from reference TRBV7-9 and TRBJ1-1): DTGVSQNPRHKITKRGQNVTFRCDPISEHNRLYWYRQTLGQGPEFLTYFQNEAQLEKSRLLSDRFSAERPKGSFSTLEIQRTEQGDSAMYLCAAGGSNTEAFFGQGTRLTVV.

This clone appeared once. This sequence joins TRBV5-4 and TRBJ2-6, with 7 positions matching TRBD1. CDR3 length equals 15 residues. Trimming removed 4 bases from V and 11 bases from J; junction bases left unmatched: 12. Germline CDR1 SGHNT, CDR2 YYREEE (reference sequence). CDR3 amino acids: CASSPKTGLGDVLTF. The CDR3 region has the DNA TGTGCCAGCAGCCCCAAGACAGGGCTCGGGGACGTCCTGACTTTC.

This chain uses TRBV28 with TRBJ1-5; D unclear. V gave up 8 bases and J gave up 3 bases, with 8 bases separating them. Germline loops: CDR1 MDHEN, CDR2 SYDVKM. This CDR3 region has 12 residues. CDR3: CASGPNNQPQHF. CDR3 in DNA: TGTGCCAGCGGGCCGAACAATCAGCCCCAGCATTTT.

CDR3 region: CASKTDPNSPLHF. The CDR3 DNA reads as TGTGCCAGCAAAACAGACCCCAATTCACCCCTCCACTTT. V usage is TRBV6-5 and J usage is TRBJ1-6; D not resolved. CDR1 is MNHEY and CDR2 is SVGAGI in the germline V gene. Trimming removed 7 bases from V and 7 bases from J, with 11 bases in between. This CDR3 spans 13 amino acids.

This chain links TRBV28 with TRBJ2-7, with D possibly matching TRBD2 (6 bases). V was clipped by 3 bases and J by 0 bases, with 15 bases between them. CDR3 length: 16 amino acids. Germline CDR1 reads MDHEN; CDR2 reads SYDVKM. The chain's CDR3 is CASSLFPGRNSYEQYV. CDR3 in DNA: TGTGCCAGCAGTTTGTTTCCGGGGAGGAACTCCTACGAGCAGTACGTC.

The V and J genes are TRBV18 and TRBJ2-2, with TRBD1 matching 7 bases. The germline V gene has CDR1 KGHSH and CDR2 LQKENI. The CDR3 is made up of 15 amino acids. The J segment lost 1 base and the V segment lost 4 bases, leaving 3 bases of the junction unmatched. This chain's CDR3 is CASSRDRENTGELFF. CDR3 nucleotide sequence: TGTGCCAGCTCACGGGACAGAGAGAACACCGGGGAGCTGTTTTTT.

The chain combines TRBV7-2 with TRBJ1-1; no clear D gene. The V end was cut by 4 bases, the J end by 4 bases, with 10 bases between. The germline V gene has CDR1 SGHTA and CDR2 FQGNSA. The CDR3 has 13 amino acids. CDR3 DNA: TGTGCCAGCAGCTCGGGTATTGGCACTGAAGCTTTCTTT. Protein product: CASSSGIGTEAFF.

The rearrangement uses TRBV6-5 and TRBJ2-7; D ambiguous. CDR3 length equals 14 residues. The germline V gene has CDR1 MNHEY and CDR2 SVGAGI. Deletions cut 0 bases from V and 6 bases from J, with 12 bases between. In DNA form, the CDR3 reads TGTGCCAGCAGTTACTCTATCTGGTCCGGCGAGCAGTACGTC. It encodes CASSYSIWSGEQYV.

The chain employs TRBV19 and TRBJ2-3; TRBD2 is a possible D gene (6 bases). This CDR3 is built from 14 residues. Trimming cost V 7 bases and J 4 bases, with 15 bases left between them. Germline V gene sequence: CDR1 LNHDA, CDR2 SQIVND (reference sequence). Here the CDR3 DNA reads TGTGCCAGTAATGGTGGAGGGACCGCAGATACGCAGTATTTT. Its translation is CASNGGGTADTQYF.

This clone showed up just a few times. The J gene is TRBJ2-7, the V gene TRBV7-3; either TRBD1 or TRBD2 may fit D (6 bases each). Germline V gene lookup returns CDR1 SGHTA and CDR2 FQGTGA. This CDR3 region has 13 residues. Trimming took 6 bases from V and 7 from J, leaving 16 bases between them. CDR3 loop: CASRSGGGTEQYV. In DNA, the CDR3 is TGTGCCAGCAGATCCGGAGGGGGGACGGAGCAGTACGTC.

This clone has more than one count but fewer than ten. The chain carries TRBV28 and TRBJ1-4; D not certain. This CDR3 contains 11 residues. Trimming stripped 6 bases from V and 10 bases from J, with 9 bases between. Germline assignment: CDR1 MDHEN and CDR2 SYDVKM. The CDR3 nucleotides are TGTGCCAGCAGCGGCCTTGGAAAACTGTTTTTT. This codes for CASSGLGKLFF.

The chain carries TRBV14 and TRBJ1-1; a weak D match, TRBD1 (6 bases). Trimming removed 4 bases at V and 5 bases at J, with 17 bases between. CDR3 length: 15 amino acids. CDR1 is SGHDN and CDR2 is FVKESK in the germline V gene. In nucleotides, the CDR3 is TGTGCCAGCAGCCCTTGGGGGCGCGGATCGACTGAAGCTTTCTTT. This sequence encodes CASSPWGRGSTEAFF.

This sequence joins TRBV6-2 or TRBV6-3 and TRBJ2-6; possibly TRBD2 for D (6 bases). The V gene lost 2 bases and the J gene lost 1 base, with 6 bases spanning the gap. The germline CDR1 and CDR2 sequences are MNHEY and SVGEGT. This CDR3 is built from 15 residues. The CDR3, as DNA: TGTGCCAGCAGTTACGCGGGGTCTGGGGCCAACGTCCTGACTTTC. Translating gives CASSYAGSGANVLTF.

The chain combines TRBV6-1 with TRBJ2-3, with D maybe TRBD1 (7 bases). The CDR3 sequence is 15 residues long. Trimming cost V 2 bases and J 4 bases, with 13 bases left between them. The germline V gene has CDR1 MNHNS and CDR2 SASEGT. CDR3: CASSEPGGLADTQYF. The CDR3 DNA follows: TGTGCCAGCAGTGAACCAGGGGGGTTAGCAGATACGCAGTATTTT.